The 17 T cell receptor beta chains given below trace back to one sample, sequenced in a study of cytomegalovirus exposure and HLA in healthy donors. Use of 60 Vbeta and 13 Jbeta primers characterized the PCR. The data were produced by immunoSEQ multiplex PCR, yet TCRdb's version contains in-frame clones alone and is incomplete. Of approximately 100,000 clones in the sample, around 67% were seen once. Sequenced: PBMCs. The receptors were gathered from a male donor in good health and CMV-seronegative.

The chain recombines TRBV5-1 with TRBJ2-3; 7 nucleotides agree with TRBD2. CDR1 is SGHRS and CDR2 is YFSETQ in the germline V gene. V trimming: 0 bases; J trimming: 2 bases; junction bases outside the gene matches: 18. CDR3 size: 20 residues. The CDR3 protein is CASSLALTGGSGAITDTQYF. The CDR3 DNA is TGCGCCAGCAGCTTGGCCTTGACCGGCGGGAGCGGAGCCATCACAGATACGCAGTATTTT.

This clone was seen just once. This sequence joins TRBV5-1 and TRBJ2-7; TRBD2 matches 10 bases. This CDR3 comprises 15 residues. V shed 0 bases, J shed 5 bases, and the junction held 5 bases outside the gene matches. Germline V gene lookup returns CDR1 SGHRS and CDR2 YFSETQ. The CDR3 bases are TGCGCCAGCAGCTTGGAGGCTAGCGGGAGCCACGAGCAGTACTTC. This codes for CASSLEASGSHEQYF.

The chain uses TRBV5-4 and TRBJ2-3; 11 nucleotides agree with TRBD2. Trimming cost V 1 base and J 6 bases; bases outside gene matches: 1. The CDR3 runs to 14 residues. Germline values: CDR1 SGHNT, CDR2 YYREEE (reference sequence). The CDR3 loop reads CASSLLAGGDTQYF. The DNA of the CDR3 is TGTGCCAGCAGCTTGCTAGCGGGGGGCGATACGCAGTATTTT.

This chain uses TRBV28 with TRBJ2-3, with 11 bases that match TRBD1. CDR1 and CDR2 from the germline V gene are MDHEN and SYDVKM. Losses at the gene ends were 4 bases for V and 6 bases for J; bases not matched to a gene: 12. The CDR3 consists of 17 residues. CDR3 loop: CASSWGDRGLVSDTQYF. CDR3 coding DNA: TGTGCCAGCAGTTGGGGGGACAGGGGGTTAGTGTCGGATACGCAGTATTTT.

The rearrangement uses TRBV28 and TRBJ1-2, with 10 bases identical to TRBD1. The CDR3 is 14 residues long. J gave up 8 bases and V 8 bases, and 11 bases lay outside the gene matches. Germline values: CDR1 MDHEN, CDR2 SYDVKM. CDR3 region: CASRKGQGGEGYTF. The DNA for the CDR3 is TGTGCCAGCCGAAAAGGACAGGGGGGGGAAGGCTACACCTTC.

The chain's CDR3 is CSVEMRGGALVIPEAFF. CDR3 sequence (DNA): TGCAGCGTTGAGATGAGGGGGGGCGCGTTAGTAATCCCTGAAGCTTTCTTT. The V and J genes are TRBV29-1 and TRBJ1-1; possibly TRBD1 for D (6 bases). Trimming stripped 3 bases from V and 6 bases from J, with 26 bases between. The CDR3 has 17 residues. Germline values: CDR1 SQVTM, CDR2 ANQGSEA.

The chain couples TRBV6-1 to TRBJ2-3; the match to TRBD2 covers 13 bases. Trimming took 4 bases from V and 1 from J; bases not matched to a gene: 5. The CDR3 contains 17 residues. Germline CDR1 MNHNS, CDR2 SASEGT. The CDR3: CASSAGLAGVRTDTQYF. The CDR3 DNA reads as TGTGCCAGCAGTGCCGGACTAGCGGGAGTGCGCACAGATACGCAGTATTTT.

The chain employs TRBV5-1 and TRBJ1-5; the D is unclear. Germline CDR1 is SGHRS and CDR2 is YFSETQ. Trimming shortened V by 0 bases and J by 0 bases, and 7 bases separated the two germline ends. The CDR3 consists of 15 residues. CDR3 protein: CASSLDGYSNQPQHF. CDR3 bases: TGCGCCAGCAGCTTGGACGGGTATAGCAATCAGCCCCAGCATTTT. The variable domain in full, completed from reference TRBV5-1 and TRBJ1-5, reads KAGVTQTPRYLIKTRGQQVTLSCSPISGHRSVSWYQQTPGQGLQFLFEYFSETQRNKGNFPGRFSGRQFSNSRSEMNVSTLELGDSALYLCASSLDGYSNQPQHFGDGTRLSIL.

This clone was seen more than once but under ten times. The chain links TRBV27 to TRBJ2-1; 10 bases match TRBD2. The CDR3 totals 14 residues. Germline V gene lookup returns CDR1 MNHEY and CDR2 SMNVEV (reference sequence). Trimming cost V 5 bases and J 8 bases; bases outside gene matches: 6. The CDR3 nucleotides are TGTGCCAGCAGTGGTAGCGGGAGGAGGTATGAGCAGTTCTTC. It is translated as CASSGSGRRYEQFF.

The CDR3 reads CATSRGTGIKGTEAFF. DNA of the CDR3: TGTGCCACCAGCAGAGGGACAGGGATCAAGGGCACTGAAGCTTTCTTT. The chain carries TRBV15 and TRBJ1-1; 8 nucleotides align to TRBD1. The V gene end was trimmed by 1 base and the J gene end by 4 bases; junction bases not matched to a gene: 8. This CDR3 has 16 residues. Germline V gives CDR1 LNHNV, CDR2 YYDKDF (reference sequence).

The rearrangement joins TRBV4-3 to TRBJ2-1; perhaps TRBD1 as D (5 bases). The germline V and J ends were trimmed by 0 bases and 4 bases, with 10 bases remaining between them. Germline V gives CDR1 LGHNA, CDR2 YSLEER. This CDR3 is 15 amino acids long. The DNA of the CDR3 is TGCGCCAGCAGCCAAGAATGGGGCCAGTACAATGAGCAGTTCTTC. Its protein product is CASSQEWGQYNEQFF.

The chain recombines TRBV18 with TRBJ2-1; 7 positions match TRBD1. Trimming took 5 bases from V and 5 from J; bases not matched to a gene: 6. This CDR3 comprises 14 residues. Germline CDR1 is KGHSH and CDR2 is LQKENI. The CDR3 DNA sequence: TGTGCCAGCTCAGCGTCAGGGGGTAACAATGAGCAGTTCTTC. Its translation: CASSASGGNNEQFF.

This clone was observed a few times. The same CDR3 can be traced to other DNA sequences in this sample. The chain joins TRBV9 to TRBJ1-5; D is perhaps TRBD1 (6 bases). This CDR3 is 14 amino acids long. Germline-derived CDR1 and CDR2 are SGDLS and YYNGEE. V was pared by 3 bases and J by 2 bases, with 9 bases between. CDR3 DNA: TGTGCCAGCAGCGCACAGGGCGGCAATCAGCCCCAGCATTTT. Protein product: CASSAQGGNQPQHF.

There are a few counts of this clone. This sequence joins TRBV5-6 and TRBJ1-3, with 7 bases identical to TRBD1. Germline trimming cut 5 bases from V and 5 bases from J; bases unmatched to any gene: 7. CDR1 SGHDT and CDR2 YYEEEE come from the germline V gene. CDR3 size: 14 residues. CDR3 nucleotides: TGTGCCAGCAGTCGACAGGGAGTCCGAAACACCATATATTTT. Translated: CASSRQGVRNTIYF. Complete variable domain (other parts from reference TRBV5-6 and TRBJ1-3): DAGVTQSPTHLIKTRGQQVTLRCSPKSGHDTVSWYQQALGQGPQFIFQYYEEEERQRGNFPDRFSGHQFPNYSSELNVNALLLGDSALYLCASSRQGVRNTIYFGEGSWLTVV.

This clone was detected many times. The chain uses TRBV29-1 and TRBJ2-2; 13 nucleotides match TRBD2. The length of the CDR3 is 15 residues. The germline gives CDR1 SQVTM, CDR2 ANQGSEA. With 6 bases clipped from V and 6 bases from J, the junction kept 7 bases outside the gene matches. The CDR3 DNA sequence: TGCAGCGTACACAGACTAGCGGGGGGTGCCGGGGAGCTGTTTTTT. Its translation: CSVHRLAGGAGELFF.

V and J are TRBV5-1 and TRBJ2-7, with TRBD1 as a possible D gene (6 bases). From germline, CDR1 is SGHRS and CDR2 YFSETQ. Trimming shortened V by 7 bases and J by 7 bases, and 15 bases separated the two germline ends. The CDR3 length is 12 residues. The CDR3 loop is CASGQQGGEQYF. For the CDR3, the DNA is TGCGCCAGCGGTCAACAGGGCGGGGAGCAGTACTTC.

This clone has just one count. The rearrangement links TRBV27 to TRBJ2-5, with 10 bases that match TRBD1. Trimming at V came to 3 bases and at J to 9 bases, leaving 10 bases not matched to a gene. Germline V gene lookup returns CDR1 MNHEY and CDR2 SMNVEV (reference sequence). The CDR3 runs 15 residues. The CDR3 loop is CASSFSGTGVLAQYF. The CDR3 DNA sequence: TGTGCCAGCAGTTTCTCCGGGACAGGGGTCTTAGCCCAGTACTTC.